One T cell receptor (beta chain) is described in this entry. Its target is not known. The V and J ends lost 3 bases and 0 bases, in that order; junction bases with no gene match: 2. This CDR3 is built from 14 residues. Germline CDR1 and CDR2: SGHNT and YENEEA. The sample belongs to a study of T cells in localized non-small cell lung cancer. Study results and caveats: Uninvolved adjacent lung had higher T cell clonality than tumor and all other tissues. Heterogeneity remains possible, as sequencing covered one tumor region only. Paired adjacent lung recovered a median around 60 of the top 100 tumor clones.

TCRdb's table, derived via immunoSEQ multiplex PCR, lists solely in-frame clones and lacks some. This table has several thousand clones, approximately 40% appearing once. The TCR originated in a woman aged 35 to 70 with stage I lung adenocarcinoma. Here the sequenced sample was lung tumor tissue, taken before any cancer treatment. V is TRBV11-3 and J is TRBJ2-7; 7 bases are shared with TRBD1. The CDR3 sequence is CASSLDRSSYEQYF. CDR3 nucleotide sequence: TGTGCCAGCAGCTTGGACAGGAGCTCCTACGAGCAGTACTTC.